This T cell receptor beta chain emerged from a study of T-cell reconstitution after alpha-beta-depleted transplantation in children. This clonotype was counted between two and nine times. Unique molecular identifiers were incorporated into the prepared TCRbeta library. TCRdb reprocessed the PCR reads via MiXCR and lists one record per CDR3 protein. The table shows hundreds of thousands of distinct CDR3 sequences, with 13% occurring only once. The TCR sequence derives from a human donor who donated a stem cell graft to a child with Fanconi anemia. Material: PBMCs, obtained from the stem cell graft.

DNA of the CDR3: TGTGCCAGCAGTTTCCGGGACAGAACTGGCTACACCTTC. Translating gives CASSFRDRTGYTF. The chain has TRBV12-3 or TRBV12-4 and TRBJ1-2; TRBD1 matches at 7 bases. V lost 3 bases to trimming and J lost 7 bases; unmatched junction nucleotides: 5. This CDR3 has 13 amino acids.